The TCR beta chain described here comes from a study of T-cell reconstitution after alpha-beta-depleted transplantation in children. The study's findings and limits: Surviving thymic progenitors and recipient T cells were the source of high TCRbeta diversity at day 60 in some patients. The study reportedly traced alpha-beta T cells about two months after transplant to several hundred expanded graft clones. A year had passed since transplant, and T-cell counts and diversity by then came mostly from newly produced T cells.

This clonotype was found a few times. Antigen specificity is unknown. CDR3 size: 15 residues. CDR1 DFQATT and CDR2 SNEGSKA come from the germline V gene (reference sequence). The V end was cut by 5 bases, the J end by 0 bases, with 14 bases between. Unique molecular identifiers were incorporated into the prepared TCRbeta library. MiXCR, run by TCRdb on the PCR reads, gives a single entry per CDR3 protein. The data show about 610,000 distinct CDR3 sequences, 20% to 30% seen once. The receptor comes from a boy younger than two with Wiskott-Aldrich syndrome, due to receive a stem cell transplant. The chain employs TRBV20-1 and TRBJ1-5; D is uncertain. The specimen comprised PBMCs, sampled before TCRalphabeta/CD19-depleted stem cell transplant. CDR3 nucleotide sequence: TGCAGTGCTCAAGGCATCCAGGCTAGCAATCAGCCCCAGCATTTT. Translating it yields CSAQGIQASNQPQHF.